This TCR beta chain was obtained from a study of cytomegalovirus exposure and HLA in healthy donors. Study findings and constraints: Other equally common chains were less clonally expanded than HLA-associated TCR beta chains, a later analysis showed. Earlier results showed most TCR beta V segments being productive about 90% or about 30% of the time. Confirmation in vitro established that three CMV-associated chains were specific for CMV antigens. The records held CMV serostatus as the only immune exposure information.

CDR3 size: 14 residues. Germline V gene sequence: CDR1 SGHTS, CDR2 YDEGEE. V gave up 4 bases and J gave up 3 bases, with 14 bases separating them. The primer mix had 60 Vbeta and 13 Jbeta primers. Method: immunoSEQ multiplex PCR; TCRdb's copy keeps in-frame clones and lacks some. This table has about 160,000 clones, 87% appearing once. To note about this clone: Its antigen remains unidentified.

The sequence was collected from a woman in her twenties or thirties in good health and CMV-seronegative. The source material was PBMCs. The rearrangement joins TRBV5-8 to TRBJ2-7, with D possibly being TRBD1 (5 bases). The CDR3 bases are TGTGCCAGCAGCCGGGCCCCAGGGATCTACGAGCAGTACTTC. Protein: CASSRAPGIYEQYF.